The source of this TCR beta chain is a study of CD8 T cells in Susac syndrome. The TEMRA cells underwent FACS enrichment, while the CD8+ and CD4+ T cells underwent negative isolation. With random hexamers, about 0.5 to 1 ug RNA was reverse transcribed. Each CDR3 protein is one row after TCRdb ran MiXCR on the immunoSEQ multiplex PCR reads. The data hold around 200,000 distinct CDR3 sequences, with approximately 95% observed a single time. The TCR comes from a human donor with Susac syndrome. What was sequenced was CD4+ T cells from PBMCs.

CDR3 protein: CASSVEGRGYTF. In nucleotides, the CDR3 is TGTGCCAGCAGCGTGGAGGGGCGAGGCTACACCTTC. This chain uses TRBV9 with TRBJ1-2; TRBD1 is a possible D gene (5 bases). The CDR3 loop spans 12 amino acids. Germline CDR1 and CDR2: SGDLS and YYNGEE. Trimming cost V 2 bases and J 8 bases, with 10 bases left between them.